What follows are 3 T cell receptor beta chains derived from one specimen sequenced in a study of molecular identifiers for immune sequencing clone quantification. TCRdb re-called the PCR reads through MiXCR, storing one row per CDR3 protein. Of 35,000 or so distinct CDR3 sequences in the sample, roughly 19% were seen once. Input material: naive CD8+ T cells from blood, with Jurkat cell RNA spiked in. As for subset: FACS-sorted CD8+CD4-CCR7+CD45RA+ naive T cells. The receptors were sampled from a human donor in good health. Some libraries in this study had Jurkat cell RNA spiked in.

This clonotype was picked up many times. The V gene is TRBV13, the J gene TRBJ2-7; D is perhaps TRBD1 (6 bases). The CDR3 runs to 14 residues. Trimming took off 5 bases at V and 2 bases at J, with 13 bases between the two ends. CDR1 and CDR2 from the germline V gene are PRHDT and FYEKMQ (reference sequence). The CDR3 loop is CASSPRTATYEQYF. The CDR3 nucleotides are TGTGCCAGCAGCCCCCGGACAGCGACCTACGAGCAGTACTTC.

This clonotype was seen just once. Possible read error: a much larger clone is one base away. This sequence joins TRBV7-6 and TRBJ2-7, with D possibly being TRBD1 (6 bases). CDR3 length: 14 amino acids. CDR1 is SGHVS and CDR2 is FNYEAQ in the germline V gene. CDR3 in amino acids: CASSSRDNPYKQYF. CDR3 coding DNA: TGTGCCAGCAGCTCTCGGGACAACCCCTACAAGCAGTACTTC.

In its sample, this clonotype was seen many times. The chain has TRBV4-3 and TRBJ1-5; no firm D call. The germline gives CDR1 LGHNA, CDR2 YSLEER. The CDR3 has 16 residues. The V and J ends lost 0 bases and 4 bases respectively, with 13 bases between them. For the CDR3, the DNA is TGCGCCAGCAGCCAAGATCGTGTCAGCCTTAATCAGCCCCAGCATTTT. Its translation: CASSQDRVSLNQPQHF.